A selection of T cell receptor beta chains follows, all from one sample in a study of control samples from healthy donors and cancer patients. Assay: immunoSEQ multiplex PCR; the TCRdb copy retains only in-frame clones and omits some. Among roughly 90,000 clones listed, roughly nine tenths were seen once. The sequencing input was PBMCs. These receptor sequences come from a woman in her 50s with colorectal cancer. Both conserved end residues are part of each CDR3. The D gene is left open where the match is weak. Size is omitted from some rows. Given values are once, few, many or a class for expanded clones.

size: .
D: .
V: TRBV19
J: TRBJ1-1
CDR3: CASSSWIEEAFF
DNA: TGTGCCAGTAGTTCCTGGATTGAGGAAGCTTTCTTT

size: .
D: .
V: TRBV5-1
J: TRBJ1-1
CDR3: CASSDGGYTEAFF
DNA: TGCGCCAGCAGCGACGGGGGTTACACTGAAGCTTTCTTT

size: .
D: TRBD2
V: TRBV18
J: TRBJ2-1
CDR3: CASSPFSGGYNEQFF
DNA: TGTGCCAGCTCACCCTTTTCGGGGGGGTACAATGAGCAGTTCTTC

size: .
D: .
V: TRBV6-5
J: TRBJ1-3
CDR3: CASSYSNFGTIYF
DNA: TGTGCCAGCAGTTACTCGAACTTCGGCACCATATATTTT

size: .
D: .
V: TRBV7-8
J: TRBJ2-3
CDR3: CASSPRQLVSDTQYF
DNA: TGTGCCAGCAGCCCCCGTCAGCTAGTATCAGATACGCAGTATTTT

size: .
D: .
V: TRBV15
J: TRBJ2-2
CDR3: CATSRGGGDTGELFF
DNA: TGTGCCACCAGCAGAGGAGGAGGGGACACCGGGGAGCTGTTTTTT

size: .
D: .
V: TRBV4-3
J: TRBJ1-1
CDR3: CASSQDWDTEAFF
DNA: TGCGCCAGCAGCCAAGATTGGGACACTGAAGCTTTCTTT

size: .
D: .
V: TRBV7-3
J: TRBJ2-6
CDR3: CASSFAPYSGANVLTF
DNA: TGTGCCAGCAGTTTCGCCCCTTACTCTGGGGCCAACGTCCTGACTTTC

size: .
D: .
V: TRBV2
J: TRBJ1-4
CDR3: CASSPQSTNEKLFF
DNA: TGTGCCAGCAGCCCACAGTCAACTAATGAAAAACTGTTTTTT

size: few
D: .
V: TRBV28
J: TRBJ2-5
CDR3: CASSLFQETQYF
DNA: TGTGCCAGCAGTTTATTCCAAGAGACCCAGTACTTC

size: .
D: .
V: TRBV10-2
J: TRBJ1-6
CDR3: CASSERSRNSPLHF
DNA: TGCGCCAGCAGTGAGCGCTCTAGGAATTCACCCCTCCACTTT

size: .
D: TRBD1
V: TRBV5-1
J: TRBJ2-3
CDR3: CASSLQGITDTQYF
DNA: TGCGCCAGCAGCTTACAGGGGATTACAGATACGCAGTATTTT

size: .
D: .
V: TRBV7-2
J: TRBJ1-3
CDR3: CASSTTADSGNTIYF
DNA: TGTGCCAGCAGCACGACAGCGGACTCTGGAAACACCATATATTTT

size: .
D: TRBD2
V: TRBV7-3
J: TRBJ2-2
CDR3: CASSPSGLAGVRNTGELFF
DNA: TGTGCCAGCAGCCCGTCGGGACTAGCGGGGGTACGGAACACCGGGGAGCTGTTTTTT

size: .
D: .
V: TRBV5-4
J: TRBJ2-1
CDR3: CASSLTGYEQFF
DNA: TGTGCCAGCAGCTTGACAGGGTATGAGCAGTTCTTC

size: .
D: .
V: TRBV20-1
J: TRBJ1-4
CDR3: CSAITNEKLFF
DNA: TGCAGTGCCATAACTAATGAAAAACTGTTTTTT

size: .
D: TRBD2
V: TRBV7-2
J: TRBJ2-4
CDR3: CASSLGLAGGIKKNIQYF
DNA: TGTGCCAGCAGCTTAGGACTAGCGGGGGGTATAAAAAAAAACATTCAGTACTTC

size: .
D: .
V: TRBV19
J: TRBJ2-3
CDR3: CASSITQSSTDTQYF
DNA: TGTGCCAGTAGTATTACGCAGAGTAGCACAGATACGCAGTATTTT

size: .
D: TRBD1
V: TRBV6-1
J: TRBJ1-4
CDR3: CASSDPRGRGEKLFF
DNA: TGTGCCAGCAGTGACCCCAGGGGGCGGGGGGAAAAACTGTTTTTT

size: .
D: .
V: TRBV19
J: TRBJ1-2
CDR3: CASSQTGMWIGYTF
DNA: TGTGCCAGTAGCCAGACCGGGATGTGGATTGGCTACACCTTC

size: .
D: .
V: TRBV9
J: TRBJ1-1
CDR3: CASSASSGGNTEAFF
DNA: TGTGCCAGCAGCGCGTCTTCCGGGGGGAACACTGAAGCTTTCTTT

size: .
D: .
V: TRBV19
J: TRBJ1-2
CDR3: CASSISRVGYGYTF
DNA: TGTGCCAGTAGTATATCCAGGGTCGGTTATGGCTACACCTTC

size: .
D: TRBD2
V: TRBV7-2
J: TRBJ2-1
CDR3: CASSSRLAGSSYNEQFF
DNA: TGTGCCAGCAGCTCAAGACTAGCGGGTAGCTCCTACAATGAGCAGTTCTTC

size: .
D: TRBD1
V: TRBV10-3
J: TRBJ1-2
CDR3: CAIRQGARYGYTF
DNA: TGTGCCATCAGACAGGGGGCTAGGTATGGCTACACCTTC

size: .
D: .
V: TRBV6-6
J: TRBJ1-5
CDR3: CASSPGGGSNQPQHF
DNA: TGTGCCAGCAGCCCCGGGGGGGGTAGCAATCAGCCCCAGCATTTT

size: once
D: TRBD1
V: TRBV5-1
J: TRBJ1-1
CDR3: CASSQTGGANTEAFF
DNA: TGCGCCAGCAGCCAGACAGGGGGCGCGAACACTGAAGCTTTCTTT

size: .
D: .
V: TRBV21-1
J: TRBJ1-6
CDR3: CASSTTPPTDRLTSSYNSPLHF
DNA: TGTGCCAGCAGCACGACGCCGCCCACCGACAGACTAACTAGCTCCTATAATTCACCCCTCCACTTT

size: .
D: TRBD1
V: TRBV5-1
J: TRBJ2-1
CDR3: CASSQGQGRGNEQFF
DNA: TGCGCCAGCAGCCAGGGACAGGGAAGGGGCAATGAGCAGTTCTTC

size: .
D: .
V: TRBV28
J: TRBJ2-3
CDR3: CASSFASGTDTQYF
DNA: TGTGCCAGCAGTTTCGCGAGTGGCACAGATACGCAGTATTTT

size: once
D: TRBD1
V: TRBV25-1
J: TRBJ2-3
CDR3: CASSAPRQGATDTQYF
DNA: TGTGCCAGCAGCGCCCCCCGACAGGGGGCAACAGATACGCAGTATTTT

size: .
D: TRBD1
V: TRBV7-2
J: TRBJ2-1
CDR3: CASRTVGTGNNEQFF
DNA: TGTGCCAGCAGAACCGTGGGGACAGGGAACAATGAGCAGTTCTTC

size: .
D: .
V: TRBV7-3
J: TRBJ2-2
CDR3: CASSPPGGGLPGELFF
DNA: TGTGCCAGCAGCCCCCCTGGTGGGGGGTTACCCGGGGAGCTGTTTTTT

size: .
D: .
V: TRBV6-1
J: TRBJ1-3
CDR3: CASSEVWGGGSSGNTIYF
DNA: TGTGCCAGCAGTGAAGTTTGGGGGGGCGGTAGCTCTGGAAACACCATATATTTT

size: .
D: TRBD1
V: TRBV7-2
J: TRBJ1-1
CDR3: CASSDRQGAALEAFF
DNA: TGTGCCAGCAGCGACCGACAGGGCGCAGCTCTGGAAGCTTTCTTT

size: .
D: .
V: TRBV5-8
J: TRBJ1-4
CDR3: CASSLWATNEKLFF
DNA: TGTGCCAGCAGCTTGTGGGCAACTAATGAAAAACTGTTTTTT